These 21 T cell receptor beta chains came from one sample sequenced in a study of read filtering for tumor transcriptome and immune sequencing. From roughly 0.4 ug of RNA, a library with molecular barcoded alpha/delta and beta/gamma adaptors was made. TCRdb re-analysed the reads in MiXCR, keeping a single row per CDR3 protein. The sample has 30,000 to 45,000 distinct CDR3 sequences; approximately 15% are singletons. Sample: a population of CD138-negative cells sorted from bone marrow. These receptors were obtained from a donor at least 40 years old with multiple myeloma.

The chain employs TRBV11-2 and TRBJ1-1; D is unclear. The CDR3 covers 14 residues. Trimming took 6 bases from V and 1 from J, leaving 12 bases between them. Germline lookup yields CDR1 SGHAT and CDR2 FQNNGV. CDR3 DNA: TGTGCCAGCAGAGCGATTAGGGAGAACACTGAAGCTTTCTTT. Encoded protein: CASRAIRENTEAFF.

In its sample, this clonotype was seen many times. This chain connects TRBV28 to TRBJ1-5; TRBD1 agrees at 7 bases. CDR3 length: 17 amino acids. V trimming: 5 bases; J trimming: 4 bases; junction bases outside the gene matches: 14. The germline V gene encodes CDR1 MDHEN and CDR2 SYDVKM. CDR3 sequence reads: CASSQLRQGAWNQPQHF. The CDR3 DNA reads as TGTGCCAGCAGTCAATTAAGACAGGGCGCATGGAATCAGCCCCAGCATTTT. Using reference TRBV28 and TRBJ1-5 for the parts outside the CDR3, the full variable domain is DVKVTQSSRYLVKRTGEKVFLECVQDMDHENMFWYRQDPGLGLRLIYFSYDVKMKEKGDIPEGYSVSREKKERFSLILESASTNQTSMYLCASSQLRQGAWNQPQHFGDGTRLSIL.

This clonotype has at least ten counts. The chain joins TRBV12-3 or TRBV12-4 to TRBJ2-4; D is possibly TRBD2 (5 bases). V was pared by 4 bases and J by 9 bases, with 13 bases between. This CDR3 has 13 residues. The CDR3 reads CASSWGSGTIQYF. CDR3 DNA: TGTGCCAGCAGTTGGGGAAGCGGAACCATTCAGTACTTC.

This clonotype has a handful of counts. Given a much more abundant clone one base away, this may be a read error. The chain is built from TRBV11-2 and TRBJ2-1; D unclear. The CDR3 covers 12 residues. Germline V gene lookup returns CDR1 SGHAT and CDR2 FQNNGV. CDR3 DNA: TGTGCCAGCAGCCCCTCGCTGGTTGAGCAGCCCTTC. It codes for CASSPSLVEQPF.

This clonotype has only a few counts. The chain employs TRBV5-1 and TRBJ2-7; weak D call: TRBD1 (5 bases). CDR3 length: 14 amino acids. The germline gives CDR1 SGHRS, CDR2 YFSETQ. Trimming took off 4 bases at V and 0 bases at J, with 11 bases between the two ends. CDR3 DNA: TGCGCCAGCAGCCCACAGGTCAGCTCCTACGAGCAGTACTTC. This translates into CASSPQVSSYEQYF.

There are many counts of this clonotype. The chain employs TRBV19 and TRBJ2-1, with TRBD2 matching 9 bases. This CDR3 has 16 residues. Germline V gene data show CDR1 as LNHDA and CDR2 as SQIVND (reference sequence). After removal of 0 bases from V and 4 bases from J, the junction contained 4 bases not matched to a gene. The CDR3 loop is CASSIEASGAYNEQFF. CDR3 DNA: TGTGCCAGTAGTATAGAGGCTAGCGGGGCTTACAATGAGCAGTTCTTC.

This clonotype was seen repeatedly, ten times or more. This sequence joins TRBV7-3 and TRBJ2-5; D is unresolved. This CDR3 has 13 amino acids. Germline V CDR1 and CDR2: SGHTA, FQGTGA. V was trimmed by 4 bases and J by 0 bases, leaving 6 bases between them. CDR3 sequence: CASSYGNQETQYF. Here the CDR3 DNA reads TGTGCCAGCAGCTATGGGAACCAAGAGACCCAGTACTTC.

This clonotype was observed a few times. A read error may be the cause here, since a much bigger clone is one base away. The chain links TRBV7-9 to TRBJ1-1; D gene uncertain. V gave up 4 bases and J gave up 4 bases, with 22 bases separating them. The CDR3 has 17 residues. The germline gives CDR1 SEHNR, CDR2 FQNEAQ (reference sequence). Here the CDR3 DNA reads TGTGCCAGCAGCTGGAGACCAGGACTCAGCCTCAGCACTGAAGCTTTCTTT. Amino acid sequence: CASSWRPGLSLSTEAFF.

This clonotype came up many times. V and J are TRBV20-1 and TRBJ1-5, with 8 nucleotides matching TRBD1. The CDR3 has 16 amino acids. V was clipped by 0 bases and J by 2 bases; unmatched bases: 6. Germline V gene lookup returns CDR1 DFQATT and CDR2 SNEGSKA (reference sequence). This CDR3 is CSARDHLQGGNQPQHF. CDR3 in DNA: TGCAGTGCTAGAGATCATCTACAGGGGGGCAATCAGCCCCAGCATTTT.

This clonotype qualifies as medium-sized (0.01 to 0.1%). V usage is TRBV27 and J usage is TRBJ2-1; the match to TRBD2 covers 10 bases. The germline CDR1 and CDR2 sequences are MNHEY and SMNVEV (reference sequence). This CDR3 has 17 amino acids. The V gene end was trimmed by 0 bases and the J gene end by 12 bases; junction bases not matched to a gene: 14. CDR3 DNA: TGTGCCAGCAGTTTATCGACCGGACTAGCGGAAGGATACAGGCAGTTCTTC. It translates to CASSLSTGLAEGYRQFF.

There are many counts of this clonotype. The chain employs TRBV7-9 and TRBJ2-3; no clear D. The germline CDR1 and CDR2 sequences are SEHNR and FQNEAQ (reference sequence). V dropped 1 base and J dropped 0 bases, with 8 bases sitting between them. This CDR3 has 15 amino acids. The chain's CDR3 is CASSLGRVSTDTQYF. The CDR3 DNA sequence: TGTGCCAGCAGCTTAGGCCGGGTGAGCACAGATACGCAGTATTTT.

At least ten counts were recorded for this clonotype. Compared with germline, one end of the junction differs, possibly owing to a read error. This sequence joins TRBV2 and TRBJ2-4; TRBD1 is a possible D gene (5 bases). The CDR3 runs to 13 residues. Looked up from germline, CDR1 is SNHLY and CDR2 is FYNNEI. The CDR3 protein is CASSLGATNIQYF. The CDR3 DNA sequence: TGTGCCAGCAGTTTAGGGGCCACAAACATTCAGTACTTC.

Within the sample, this clonotype is medium-sized. The chain uses TRBV28 and TRBJ2-1, with 7 bases matching TRBD2. The CDR3 contains 15 residues. The V segment lost 3 bases and the J segment 8 bases; nucleotides outside the gene matches: 10. Germline assignment: CDR1 MDHEN and CDR2 SYDVKM. In nucleotides, the CDR3 is TGTGCCAGCAGTTTCCGGACTAGTACGGCCGATGAGCAGTTCTTC. Translated: CASSFRTSTADEQFF.

This clonotype qualifies as medium-sized. V and J are TRBV28 and TRBJ2-1; 7 nucleotides align to TRBD2. The CDR3 runs to 21 residues. V dropped 6 bases and J dropped 0; count of bases not matched to a gene: 23. The germline gives CDR1 MDHEN, CDR2 SYDVKM. For the CDR3, the DNA is TGTGCCAGCAGCCGACGGATGGGGGTGGGCGCTAGCGGCCTCTCCTACAATGAGCAGTTCTTC. The encoded protein is CASSRRMGVGASGLSYNEQFF.

This clonotype was seen at least ten times. A much more abundant neighbour one base away suggests this may be a read error. The V and J genes are TRBV5-1 and TRBJ2-1; 8 bases are shared with TRBD2. CDR1 is SGHRS and CDR2 is YFSETQ in the germline V gene. The CDR3 extends over 13 amino acids. CDR3 DNA: TGCGCCAGCAGCCGACTAGCGTCCAATGGGCAGTTCTTC. This sequence encodes CASSRLASNGQFF. The variable domain in full, with the rest retrieved from reference TRBV5-1 and TRBJ2-1, is KAGVTQTPRYLIKTRGQQVTLSCSPISGHRSVSWYQQTPGQGLQFLFEYFSETQRNKGNFPGRFSGRQFSNSRSEMNVSTLELGDSALYLCASSRLASNGQFFGPGTRLTVL.

The CDR3 protein is CASRMRTYPRETQYF. The CDR3 DNA follows: TGTGCCAGCAGGATGCGGACGTACCCAAGAGAGACCCAGTACTTC. V usage is TRBV28 and J usage is TRBJ2-5, with D hard to call. The CDR3 consists of 15 residues. The V end was cut by 6 bases, the J end by 4 bases, with 18 bases between. From germline, CDR1 is MDHEN and CDR2 SYDVKM.

This clonotype came up a few times. The rearrangement joins TRBV7-2 to TRBJ2-2; D gene ambiguous. With 2 bases removed from V and 2 bases from J, the gap between germline ends came to 9 bases. CDR1 is SGHTA, CDR2 FQGNSA, per germline. The CDR3 runs 15 residues. DNA for the CDR3: TGTGCCAGCAGCTTATGGGTTCAAAACACCGGGGAGCTGTTTTTT. Protein product: CASSLWVQNTGELFF.

At least ten counts were recorded for this clonotype. This chain links TRBV11-2 with TRBJ2-1, with a weak D call TRBD2 (6 bases). V lost 0 bases to trimming and J lost 4 bases, with 13 bases between them. The CDR3 has 16 residues. Germline CDR1 is SGHAT and CDR2 is FQNNGV. In nucleotides, the CDR3 is TGTGCCAGCAGCTTAGATCGGGGGAACGGTTACAATGAGCAGTTCTTC. Amino acid sequence: CASSLDRGNGYNEQFF.

The chain combines TRBV12-3 or TRBV12-4 with TRBJ1-2; D possibly corresponds to TRBD1 (6 bases). The CDR3 is 16 residues long. V lost 7 bases to trimming and J lost 4 bases, with 22 bases between them. This CDR3 reads CASTPPVGARIYGYTF. DNA for the CDR3: TGTGCCAGCACCCCCCCTGTGGGGGCGCGGATCTATGGCTACACCTTC.

Worth noting for this clonotype: A far larger clone lies a single base away; this is likely a read error. V gene TRBV7-6 combines with J gene TRBJ2-1; 8 bases align to TRBD1. Per the germline V gene, CDR1 is SGHVS and CDR2 is FNYEAQ. This CDR3 has 14 residues. Unmatched junction bases numbered 5, after V lost 1 base and J lost 9 bases. The CDR3 loop reads CASSLVRTGSEQFF. CDR3 bases: TGTGCCAGCAGCTTAGTCAGGACAGGGAGTGAGCAGTTCTTC.

The table lists this clonotype with many counts. This rearrangement joins TRBV11-2 to TRBJ2-1; D may correspond to TRBD1 or TRBD2 (5 bases each). This CDR3 contains 14 residues. Per germline, CDR1 SGHAT and CDR2 FQNNGV. V shed 5 bases and J shed 6 bases, with 14 bases lying between them. CDR3 residues: CASSAGTRTNEQFF. The CDR3 coding sequence is TGTGCCAGCAGCGCCGGGACCAGGACCAATGAGCAGTTCTTC.